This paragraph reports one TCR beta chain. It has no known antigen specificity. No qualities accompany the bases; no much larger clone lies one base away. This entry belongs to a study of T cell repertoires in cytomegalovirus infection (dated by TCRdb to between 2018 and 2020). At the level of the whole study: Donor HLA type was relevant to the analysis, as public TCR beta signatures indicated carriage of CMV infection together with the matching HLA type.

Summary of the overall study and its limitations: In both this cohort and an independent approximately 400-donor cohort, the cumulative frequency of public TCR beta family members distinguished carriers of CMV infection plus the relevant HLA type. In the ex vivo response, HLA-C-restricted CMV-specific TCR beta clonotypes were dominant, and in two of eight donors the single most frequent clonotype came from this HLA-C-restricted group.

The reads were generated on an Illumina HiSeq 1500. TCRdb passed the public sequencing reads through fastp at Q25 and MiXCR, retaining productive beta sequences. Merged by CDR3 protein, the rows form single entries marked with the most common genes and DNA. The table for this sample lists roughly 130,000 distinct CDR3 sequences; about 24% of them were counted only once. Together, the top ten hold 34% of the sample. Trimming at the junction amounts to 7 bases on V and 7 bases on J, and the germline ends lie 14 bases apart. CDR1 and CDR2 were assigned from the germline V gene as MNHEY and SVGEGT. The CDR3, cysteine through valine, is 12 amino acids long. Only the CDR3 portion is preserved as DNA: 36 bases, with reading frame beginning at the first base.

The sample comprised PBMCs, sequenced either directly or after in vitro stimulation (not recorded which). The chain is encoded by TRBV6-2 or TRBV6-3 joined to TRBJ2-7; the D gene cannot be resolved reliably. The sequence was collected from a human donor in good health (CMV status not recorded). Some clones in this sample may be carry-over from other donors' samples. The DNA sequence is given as TGTGCCAGCACCGACCCCCCGCGGGAGCAGTACGTC. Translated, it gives CASTDPPREQYV.